Sequencing of this TCR beta chain was carried out in a study of Tregs in tolerant kidney transplant recipients. Repertoires were generated with immunoSEQ multiplex PCR, while TCRdb's copy carries only in-frame clones and drops some. The sample features 350 to 400 clones, with 8.1% in its top ten. CFSE-labeled recipient PBMCs were cultured less than seven days with irradiated graft donor PBMCs, then FACS-sorted. This clone is called medium-sized based on its frequency. Antigen unknown. The sequences come from CD8+ T cells from blood cultured with allogeneic cells, collected before the transplant. The TCR was taken from a human patient who received a combined kidney and bone marrow transplant.

CDR3 sequence: CASSRGVDQETQYF. The CDR3 bases that were read are TGTGCCAGCAGCCGCGGGGTAGACCAAGAGACC. The rearrangement links TRBV16 to TRBJ2-5; tentative D call: TRBD2 (6 bases). The CDR3 end is not reached by the read, which stops 3 residues before it; the germline J gene fills it in. V was cut by 4 bases and J by 0 bases, with 9 bases left in between. In germline, CDR1 is KGHSY, CDR2 FQNENV. CDR3 length equals 14 residues.